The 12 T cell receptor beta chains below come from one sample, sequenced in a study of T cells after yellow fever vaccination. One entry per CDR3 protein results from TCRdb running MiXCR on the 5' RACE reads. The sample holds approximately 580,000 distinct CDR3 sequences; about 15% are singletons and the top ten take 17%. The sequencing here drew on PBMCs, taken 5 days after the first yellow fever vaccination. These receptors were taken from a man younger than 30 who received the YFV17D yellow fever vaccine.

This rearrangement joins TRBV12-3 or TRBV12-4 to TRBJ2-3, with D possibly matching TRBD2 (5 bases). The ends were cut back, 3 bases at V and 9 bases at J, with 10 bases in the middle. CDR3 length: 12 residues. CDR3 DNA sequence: TGTGCCAGCAGTTTTATACGGGGAACGCAGTATTTT. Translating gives CASSFIRGTQYF.

CDR3 residues: CATGTSGANVLTF. DNA for the CDR3: TGTGCCACCGGGACCTCTGGGGCCAACGTCCTGACTTTC. V usage is TRBV24-1 and J usage is TRBJ2-6, with D perhaps matching TRBD1 or TRBD2 (5 bases each). The CDR3 covers 13 residues. V lost 9 bases and J lost 0, with 5 bases in between. Germline lookup yields CDR1 KGHDR and CDR2 SFDVKD.

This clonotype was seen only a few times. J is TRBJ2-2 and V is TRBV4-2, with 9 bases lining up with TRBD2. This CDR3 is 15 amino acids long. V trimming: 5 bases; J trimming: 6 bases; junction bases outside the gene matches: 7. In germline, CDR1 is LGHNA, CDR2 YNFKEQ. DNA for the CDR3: TGTGCCAGCAGCTCTCCTAGCGGGGAGGCCGGGGAGCTGTTTTTT. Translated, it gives CASSSPSGEAGELFF.

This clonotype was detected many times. This CDR3 is CASSLVAWGANVLTF. The CDR3 DNA reads as TGTGCCAGCAGCTTAGTCGCTTGGGGGGCCAACGTCCTGACTTTC. The genes are TRBV7-2 and TRBJ2-6; D unresolved. Trimming left V 1 base short and J 4 bases short, with 8 bases between. The CDR3 runs 15 residues. CDR1 and CDR2 (germline): SGHTA, FQGNSA.

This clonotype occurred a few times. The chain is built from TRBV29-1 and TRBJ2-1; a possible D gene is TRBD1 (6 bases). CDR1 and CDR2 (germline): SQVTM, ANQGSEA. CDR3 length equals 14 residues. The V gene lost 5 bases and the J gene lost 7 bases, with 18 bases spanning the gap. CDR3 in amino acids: CSVSGTKIRNEQFF. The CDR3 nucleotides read TGCAGCGTTTCCGGGACAAAAATAAGGAATGAGCAGTTCTTC.

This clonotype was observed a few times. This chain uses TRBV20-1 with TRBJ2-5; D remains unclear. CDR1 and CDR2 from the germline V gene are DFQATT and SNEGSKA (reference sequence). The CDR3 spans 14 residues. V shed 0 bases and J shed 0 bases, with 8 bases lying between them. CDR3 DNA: TGCAGTGCTAGAGATGCCTTATACCAAGAGACCCAGTACTTC. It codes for CSARDALYQETQYF.

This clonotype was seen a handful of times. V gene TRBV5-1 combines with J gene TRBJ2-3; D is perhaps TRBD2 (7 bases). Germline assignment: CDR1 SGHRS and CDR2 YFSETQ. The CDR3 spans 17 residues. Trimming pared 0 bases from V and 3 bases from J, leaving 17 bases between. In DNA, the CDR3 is TGCGCCAGCAGCTTGGCCGGACTGGCGGGGGCGACAGATACGCAGTATTTT. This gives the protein CASSLAGLAGATDTQYF.

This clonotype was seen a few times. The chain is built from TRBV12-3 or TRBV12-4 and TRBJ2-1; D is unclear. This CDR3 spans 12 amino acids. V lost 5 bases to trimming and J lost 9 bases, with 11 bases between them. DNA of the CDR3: TGTGCCAGCAGTCTGAGCTTCTTTGAGCAGTTCTTC. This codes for CASSLSFFEQFF.

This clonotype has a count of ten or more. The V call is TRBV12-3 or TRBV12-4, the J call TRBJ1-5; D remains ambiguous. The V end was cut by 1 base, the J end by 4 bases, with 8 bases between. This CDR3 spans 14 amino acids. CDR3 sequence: CASSLGVGNQPQHF. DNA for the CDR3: TGTGCCAGCAGTTTAGGCGTGGGGAATCAGCCCCAGCATTTT.

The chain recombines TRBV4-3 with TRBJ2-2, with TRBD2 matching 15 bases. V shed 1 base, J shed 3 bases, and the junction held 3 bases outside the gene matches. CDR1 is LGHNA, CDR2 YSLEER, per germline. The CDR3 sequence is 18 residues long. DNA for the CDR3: TGCGCCAGCAGCCAAGGGACTAGCGGGGGGGCCCACACCGGGGAGCTGTTTTTT. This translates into CASSQGTSGGAHTGELFF.

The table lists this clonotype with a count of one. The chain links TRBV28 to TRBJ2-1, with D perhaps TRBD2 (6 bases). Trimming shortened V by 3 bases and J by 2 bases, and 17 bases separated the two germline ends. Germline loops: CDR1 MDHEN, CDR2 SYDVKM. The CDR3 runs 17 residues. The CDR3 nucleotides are TGTGCCAGCAGTTTTCGTGTCCGGGGGATCCCCTACAATGAGCAGTTCTTC. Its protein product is CASSFRVRGIPYNEQFF.

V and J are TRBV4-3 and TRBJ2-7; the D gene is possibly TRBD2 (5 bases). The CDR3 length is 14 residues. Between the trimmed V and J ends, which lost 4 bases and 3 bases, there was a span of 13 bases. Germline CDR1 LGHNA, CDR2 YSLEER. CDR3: CASSRGAGDYEQYF. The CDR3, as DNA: TGCGCCAGCAGCCGGGGTGCCGGGGACTACGAGCAGTACTTC.